Below are 26 T cell receptor beta chains sequenced from a single sample in a study of cytomegalovirus exposure and HLA in healthy donors (dated by TCRdb to about 2017). The library was prepared using the immunoSEQ multiplex PCR assay. For the multiplex PCR, a mixture combining 60 forward primers for TCR Vbeta segments and 13 reverse primers for TCR Jbeta segments was used. TCRdb holds this immuneACCESS table with in-frame rearrangements only. Some clones are missing; in checked studies, unresolved V genes explain under half, and the rest has no known cause. The sample table shows some 190,000 clones, and over 75% are seen once. Clones ranked in the top ten supply roughly 2% of the sample. Specimen: PBMCs. The receptors originated from a woman under 40 in good health and CMV-seronegative.

In the case of this clone: The same CDR3 can be traced to other DNA sequences in this sample. The rearrangement uses TRBV18 and TRBJ1-1; TRBD1 agrees at 7 bases. The CDR3 is 14 residues long. The germline gives CDR1 KGHSH, CDR2 LQKENI. J lost 3 bases, V lost 3 bases, and 4 bases had no gene match. The CDR3 DNA reads TGTGCCAGCTCACCCCTAGGACAGGACACTGAAGCTTTCTTT. This translates into CASSPLGQDTEAFF. The variable domain in full, with the rest retrieved from reference TRBV18 and TRBJ1-1, is NAGVMQNPRHLVRRRGQEARLRCSPMKGHSHVYWYRQLPEEGLKFMVYLQKENIIDESGMPKERFSAEFPKEGPSILRIQQVVRGDSAAYFCASSPLGQDTEAFFGQGTRLTVV.

The gene calls are TRBV12-5 and TRBJ1-6, with TRBD1 matching over 7 bases. With V trimmed by 1 base and J by 7 bases, 4 bases remained unmatched. The CDR3 sequence is 15 residues long. Looked up from germline, CDR1 is LGHNT and CDR2 is FRNRAP. The CDR3 sequence is CASGLEGTANSPLHF. The CDR3 region has the DNA TGTGCTAGTGGTTTGGAAGGGACAGCGAATTCACCCCTCCACTTT.

The chain employs TRBV30 and TRBJ2-3; 11 nucleotides align to TRBD1. The length of the CDR3 is 14 residues. From germline, CDR1 is GTSNPN and CDR2 SVGIG (reference sequence). The ends lost 2 bases at V and 4 bases at J; junction bases unmatched: 2. CDR3 sequence (DNA): TGTGCCTGGAGTAGGGACAGGGGGGCAGATACGCAGTATTTT. Translation gives CAWSRDRGADTQYF.

The chain is built from TRBV5-1 and TRBJ2-3, with a possible D match to TRBD1 (6 bases). Trimming stripped 3 bases from V and 5 bases from J, with 13 bases between. The CDR3 is 14 amino acids. Looked up from germline, CDR1 is SGHRS and CDR2 is YFSETQ. CDR3: CASSSGHGEDTQYF. CDR3 DNA sequence: TGCGCCAGCAGCTCGGGACATGGGGAAGATACGCAGTATTTT.

This chain connects TRBV2 to TRBJ2-3; D gene uncertain. This CDR3 comprises 15 residues. In germline, CDR1 is SNHLY, CDR2 FYNNEI. Trimming shortened V by 8 bases and J by 0 bases, and 15 bases separated the two germline ends. The chain's CDR3 is CASLSLRSSTDTQYF. The CDR3 DNA reads as TGTGCCAGCCTATCTCTGCGATCTAGCACAGATACGCAGTATTTT.

This clone was seen just once. The V gene is TRBV5-1, the J gene TRBJ1-2; D may be TRBD1 (5 bases). Germline lookup yields CDR1 SGHRS and CDR2 YFSETQ. Trimming removed 4 bases from V and 4 bases from J, with 11 bases in between. This CDR3 spans 13 amino acids. The CDR3 nucleotides read TGCGCCAGCAGCGTATGGGGGGTCTATGGCTACACCTTC. Amino acids: CASSVWGVYGYTF.

The genes are TRBV29-1 and TRBJ2-7, with a tentative D call TRBD2 (6 bases). Germline CDR1 and CDR2: SQVTM and ANQGSEA. This CDR3 region has 12 residues. With 4 bases removed from V and 4 bases from J, the gap between germline ends came to 11 bases. CDR3 in amino acids: CSVGEVAYEQYF. The CDR3 DNA reads as TGCAGCGTTGGGGAGGTCGCGTACGAGCAGTACTTC.

The chain links TRBV29-1 to TRBJ2-5, with a weak D call TRBD2 (5 bases). The CDR3 contains 12 residues. Germline CDR1 SQVTM, CDR2 ANQGSEA. V lost 6 bases, J lost 4 bases, and 12 bases lay in between. CDR3 in amino acids: CSVDGIGETQYF. The DNA of the CDR3 is TGCAGCGTGGACGGGATAGGAGAGACCCAGTACTTC.

This chain joins TRBV9 and TRBJ1-2, with a possible D match to TRBD1 (6 bases). V was cut by 0 bases and J by 3 bases, with 12 bases left in between. CDR3 length: 15 amino acids. Germline CDR1 is SGDLS and CDR2 is YYNGEE. The CDR3 protein is CASSVVGGRDYGYTF. The DNA of the CDR3 is TGTGCCAGCAGCGTAGTGGGGGGGCGCGACTATGGCTACACCTTC.

The gene calls are TRBV5-1 and TRBJ1-2; D is perhaps TRBD1 (5 bases). Germline CDR1 SGHRS, CDR2 YFSETQ. The CDR3 totals 15 residues. With 1 base removed from V and 7 bases from J, the gap between germline ends came to 17 bases. CDR3 residues: CASSLSLEQGLGYTF. The CDR3 coding sequence is TGCGCCAGCAGCTTGTCCCTAGAGCAGGGTCTTGGCTACACCTTC.

Here the CDR3 reads CASSGDYTAGNTIYF. The CDR3 DNA reads as TGTGCCAGCAGTGGAGACTATACGGCTGGAAACACCATATATTTT. The chain carries TRBV2 and TRBJ1-3; unclear D gene. The CDR3 runs to 15 residues. The V gene's germline CDR1 is SNHLY and CDR2 FYNNEI. Trimming stripped 4 bases from V and 2 bases from J, with 12 bases between.

The DNA of the CDR3 is TGTGCCAGCAGTGGGGGGGCCGCGGCTACCCAGTACTTC. Residues: CASSGGAAATQYF. This rearrangement joins TRBV7-3 to TRBJ2-5; D is perhaps TRBD2 (7 bases). This CDR3 has 13 amino acids. Germline V gene data show CDR1 as SGHTA and CDR2 as FQGTGA. Trimming stripped 6 bases from V and 8 bases from J, with 16 bases between.

This clone has a handful of counts. V usage is TRBV2 and J usage is TRBJ2-7; TRBD1 might be the D (5 bases). The CDR3 consists of 14 residues. Trimming took off 2 bases at V and 3 bases at J, with 11 bases between the two ends. Germline CDR1 is SNHLY and CDR2 is FYNNEI. CDR3 in amino acids: CASSEQGVGYEQYF. The DNA for the CDR3 is TGTGCCAGCAGTGAACAGGGTGTAGGCTACGAGCAGTACTTC.

The chain has TRBV10-1 and TRBJ2-3; tentative D call: TRBD2 (7 bases). CDR3 length: 13 residues. Trimming shortened V by 7 bases and J by 2 bases, and 10 bases separated the two germline ends. The germline gives CDR1 WNHNN, CDR2 SYGVQD (reference sequence). Written as DNA, the CDR3 is TGCGCCAGCACCGCGGGGGCCACAGATACGCAGTATTTT. It codes for CASTAGATDTQYF.

The V gene is TRBV27, the J gene TRBJ2-1; 11 nucleotides line up with TRBD1. CDR1 MNHEY and CDR2 SMNVEV come from the germline V gene (reference sequence). The junction had 7 bases not matched to a gene; V was cut back by 5 bases and J by 7 bases. There are 15 residues in the CDR3. Written as DNA, the CDR3 is TGTGCCAGCAGTCTGGACAGGGGGCAGGTAAATGAGCAGTTCTTC. It yields the protein CASSLDRGQVNEQFF.

The chain combines TRBV7-2 with TRBJ2-2; 8 positions agree with TRBD1. With 2 bases clipped from V and 6 bases from J, the junction kept 8 bases outside the gene matches. CDR1 is SGHTA, CDR2 FQGNSA, per germline. This CDR3 is 16 amino acids long. The CDR3 protein is CASSLIRTGTSGELFF. In nucleotides, the CDR3 is TGTGCCAGCAGCTTAATCAGGACAGGGACCTCCGGGGAGCTGTTTTTT.

This clone was counted once. The chain links TRBV7-2 to TRBJ1-4; a possible D gene is TRBD1 (5 bases). Germline values: CDR1 SGHTA, CDR2 FQGNSA. The CDR3 contains 15 residues. V was cut by 4 bases and J by 4 bases, with 13 bases left in between. The CDR3 region has the DNA TGTGCCAGCAGCTATGGGGGGGTCTATAATGAAAAACTGTTTTTT. Amino acid sequence: CASSYGGVYNEKLFF.

The chain employs TRBV9 and TRBJ2-3; 10 bases align to TRBD2. Per the germline V gene, CDR1 is SGDLS and CDR2 is YYNGEE. J lost 2 bases, V lost 4 bases, and 10 bases had no gene match. The CDR3 is made up of 17 amino acids. CDR3 sequence (DNA): TGTGCCAGCAGCACTCCGTCTAGCGGGGGAAACACAGATACGCAGTATTTT. This sequence encodes CASSTPSSGGNTDTQYF.

The chain links TRBV20-1 to TRBJ1-2; D may be TRBD1 (6 bases). This CDR3 comprises 11 residues. CDR1 is DFQATT and CDR2 is SNEGSKA in the germline V gene (reference sequence). V shed 3 bases and J shed 7 bases, with 9 bases lying between them. CDR3 in amino acids: CSARGGLGYTF. The DNA for the CDR3 is TGCAGTGCTAGGGGGGGGCTTGGCTACACCTTC.

This clone was seen a few times. Other nucleotide sequences in the sample specify the same CDR3. The J gene is TRBJ1-2, the V gene TRBV19; the D is unclear. This CDR3 region has 13 residues. Germline CDR1 is LNHDA and CDR2 is SQIVND (reference sequence). V shed 3 bases and J shed 2 bases, with 7 bases lying between them. The CDR3 loop reads CASSIAQNYGYTF. In DNA, the CDR3 is TGTGCCAGTAGTATCGCACAGAACTATGGCTACACCTTC.

V and J are TRBV19 and TRBJ1-1; tentative D call: TRBD1 (5 bases). V lost 1 base, J lost 0 bases, and 6 bases lay in between. CDR3 length: 14 amino acids. Germline CDR1 and CDR2: LNHDA and SQIVND (reference sequence). Written as DNA, the CDR3 is TGTGCCAGTAGTATAGGGGGCGTGAACACTGAAGCTTTCTTT. It is translated as CASSIGGVNTEAFF.

DNA for the CDR3: TGTGCCAGCAGTCCTGACTTCGAACTCAAGGGCTACACCTTC. The encoded protein is CASSPDFELKGYTF. The chain combines TRBV7-2 with TRBJ1-2; no definite D call. The germline V gene has CDR1 SGHTA and CDR2 FQGNSA. The CDR3 is made up of 14 amino acids. V lost 6 bases, J lost 8 bases, and 19 bases lay in between.

CDR3 region: CATRDSIYSNQPQHF. Written as DNA, the CDR3 is TGTGCCACCCGGGACAGCATCTATAGCAATCAGCCCCAGCATTTT. The genes are TRBV15 and TRBJ1-5; 7 bases match TRBD1. Unmatched junction bases numbered 7, after V lost 8 bases and J lost 0 bases. This CDR3 is built from 15 residues. The germline gives CDR1 LNHNV, CDR2 YYDKDF (reference sequence). Full variable domain (rest looked up from reference TRBV15 and TRBJ1-5): DAMVIQNPRYQVTQFGKPVTLSCSQTLNHNVMYWYQQKSSQAPKLLFHYYDKDFNNEADTPDNFQSRRPNTSFCFLDIRSPGLGDTAMYLCATRDSIYSNQPQHFGDGTRLSIL.

This clone came up once. The rearrangement links TRBV5-1 to TRBJ2-3, with D possibly matching TRBD1 (6 bases). The germline gives CDR1 SGHRS, CDR2 YFSETQ. The length of the CDR3 is 17 residues. V dropped 0 bases and J dropped 0 bases, with 14 bases sitting between them. CDR3 region: CASSLEETGASTDTQYF. Written as DNA, the CDR3 is TGCGCCAGCAGCTTGGAAGAGACAGGAGCTAGCACAGATACGCAGTATTTT. The complete variable domain, with remaining parts taken from reference TRBV5-1 and TRBJ2-3, reads KAGVTQTPRYLIKTRGQQVTLSCSPISGHRSVSWYQQTPGQGLQFLFEYFSETQRNKGNFPGRFSGRQFSNSRSEMNVSTLELGDSALYLCASSLEETGASTDTQYFGPGTRLTVL.

This clone has just a few counts. CDR3 sequence (DNA): TGCGCCAGCAGTGAGTGGGCCGCTACCTACTATGGCTACACCTTC. Translating it yields CASSEWAATYYGYTF. The genes are TRBV10-2 and TRBJ1-2; D is ambiguous. Deletions cut 1 base from V and 3 bases from J, with 12 bases between. The CDR3 has 15 residues. Germline loops: CDR1 WSHSY, CDR2 SAAADI.

V gene TRBV7-2 combines with J gene TRBJ1-3; 10 bases line up with TRBD1. CDR1 and CDR2 from the germline V gene are SGHTA and FQGNSA. The CDR3 is 19 residues long. V lost 5 bases to trimming and J lost 2 bases; unmatched junction nucleotides: 15. CDR3 nucleotide sequence: TGTGCCAGCAGCCGTTCGGGGACAGGGGAAATTAGACCTGGAAACACCATATATTTT. It codes for CASSRSGTGEIRPGNTIYF.